The sequence of this TCR beta chain was determined in a study of blood T cell repertoires in COVID-19. Whole-study context: Samples representing acute and convalescent COVID-19 were sourced from the United States, Italy and Spain.

J was trimmed by 2 bases and V by 4 bases; bases with no gene match: 11. Germline assignment: CDR1 MNHNS and CDR2 SASEGT. CDR3 size: 17 residues. Method: immunoSEQ multiplex PCR; TCRdb's copy keeps in-frame clones and lacks some. This table has some 270,000 clones, roughly 86% appearing once. The sequenced sample was peripheral blood. The J gene is TRBJ1-5, the V gene TRBV6-1, with 7 positions matching TRBD1. This sequence was found in a man in his forties with active or convalescent COVID-19. The DNA of the CDR3 is TGTGCCAGCAGTGGAAGGGACAGACCTAACGGCAATCAGCCCCAGCATTTT. It is translated as CASSGRDRPNGNQPQHF.